This T cell receptor beta chain was observed in a study of T cells in Graves' hyperthyroidism and ophthalmopathy. From RNA transcripts, TCR beta CDR3 regions were amplified. The study used the HTBI primer set for a first-round RT-PCR of the TCR CDR3. One entry per CDR3 protein, called by TCRdb with MiXCR from the multiplex PCR reads. The data show under 650,000 distinct CDR3 sequences, about a sixth seen once. In germline, CDR1 is LGHNA, CDR2 YNFKEQ. The V and J ends lost 6 bases and 6 bases, in that order; junction bases with no gene match: 9. The CDR3 length is 15 residues. The material sequenced was blood. The rearrangement uses TRBV4-2 and TRBJ2-4; 9 bases align to TRBD2. The sequence came from a woman in her 30s with Graves' hyperthyroidism. The CDR3 reads CASSRLADALNIQYF. The DNA for the CDR3 is TGTGCCAGCAGTAGACTAGCGGACGCTTTAAACATTCAGTACTTC.